This T cell receptor (beta chain) was profiled in a study of blood T cell repertoires in COVID-19. Whole-study context: Sites across the United States, Italy and Spain contributed samples from acute and convalescent COVID-19. From T cells, B-cell-depleted T cells, or PBMCs came the material, which was cDNA or gDNA.

Data came from immunoSEQ multiplex PCR; TCRdb stores just in-frame clones and leaves some out. Of about 190,000 clones in the sample, approximately 86% were seen once. J was trimmed by 8 bases and V by 5 bases; bases with no gene match: 2. The CDR3 covers 13 residues. This clone has more than one count but fewer than ten. Material: peripheral blood. The TCR was taken from a middle-aged man with active or convalescent COVID-19. The chain combines TRBV12-3 or TRBV12-4 with TRBJ1-4, with 10 bases fitting TRBD1. As DNA, the CDR3 is TGTGCCAGCAGTCTGGGACAGGGGGAAAAACTGTTTTTT. As protein: CASSLGQGEKLFF.